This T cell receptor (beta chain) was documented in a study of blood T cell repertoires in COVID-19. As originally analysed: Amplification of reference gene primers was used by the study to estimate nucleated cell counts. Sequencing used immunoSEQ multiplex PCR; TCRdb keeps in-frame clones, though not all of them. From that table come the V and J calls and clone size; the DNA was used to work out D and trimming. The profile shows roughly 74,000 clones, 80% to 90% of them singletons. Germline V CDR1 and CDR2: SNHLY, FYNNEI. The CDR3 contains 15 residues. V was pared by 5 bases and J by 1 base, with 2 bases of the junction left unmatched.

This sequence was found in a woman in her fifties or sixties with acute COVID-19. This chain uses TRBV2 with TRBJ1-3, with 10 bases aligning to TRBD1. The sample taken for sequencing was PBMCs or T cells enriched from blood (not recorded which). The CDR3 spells CASSRDRGSGNTIYF. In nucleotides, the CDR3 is TGTGCCAGCAGTCGGGACAGGGGTTCTGGAAACACCATATATTTT.